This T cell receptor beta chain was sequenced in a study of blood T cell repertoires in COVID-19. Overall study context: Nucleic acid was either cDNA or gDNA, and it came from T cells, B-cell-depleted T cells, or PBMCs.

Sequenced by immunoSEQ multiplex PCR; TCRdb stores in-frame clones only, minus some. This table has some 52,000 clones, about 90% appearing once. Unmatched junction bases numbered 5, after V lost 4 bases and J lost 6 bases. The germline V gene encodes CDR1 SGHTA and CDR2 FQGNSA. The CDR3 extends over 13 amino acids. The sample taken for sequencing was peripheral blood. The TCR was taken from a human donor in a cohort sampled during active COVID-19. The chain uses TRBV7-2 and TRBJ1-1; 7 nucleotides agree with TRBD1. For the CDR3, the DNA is TGTGCCAGCAGCTCCTGGACAGGTGCTGAAGCTTTCTTT. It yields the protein CASSSWTGAEAFF.